A single T cell receptor beta chain is shown here with its context. The target of this receptor is not known. No base quality values were provided; no much bigger clone lies one nucleotide off. The collaborating institutions used their own protocols to collect whole blood in K2EDTA tubes. For TCRbeta analysis, collaborator samples were shipped as frozen whole blood, as isolated PBMCs, or as DNA extracted from either sample type. The entry originates in a study of blood T cell repertoires in COVID-19 (dated by TCRdb to 2020 to 2021). Describing the broader study: Collaborator samples came from the United States, Italy and Spain and covered acute and convalescent phases of COVID-19. The prospective study material was composed of cDNA or gDNA derived from T cells, B-cell-depleted T cells, or PBMCs. The dataset comprised deeply sampled blood TCRbeta repertoires from subjects exposed to, actively infected with, or recovered from COVID-19. The repertoires were released in a freely available public database intended as a resource for research on the immune response to SARS-CoV-2. Samples were obtained from the ongoing ImmuneRACE study (first 160 participants) and from 1,254 subjects provided by 6 global collaborators. Nearly every sample came with metadata listing a de-identified subject ID, COVID-19 status, age in years and sex. HLA class I and class II types, where available, came from metadata supplied by the sample provider rather than from assay-based typing.

Deletion took 1 base off V and 0 bases off J, with a span of 13 bases between the germline ends. CDR1 is given as SEHNR and CDR2 as FQNEAQ, both from the germline V gene (reference sequence). Its CDR3 holds 16 amino acids, cysteine through phenylalanine. Solely the CDR3 DNA is kept, with 48 bases framed from the first base. TCRbeta CDR3 regions were amplified from genomic DNA using the immunoSEQ Assay, a bias-controlled multiplex PCR. On the study's bioinformatics: Within the assay, amplification of reference gene primers was used to estimate how many nucleated cells each sample contained. To quantify the absolute abundance of each unique TCRbeta CDR3 rearrangement, sequence reads were collapsed and filtered. For each sample, productive Simpson clonality was calculated as the square root of Simpson's diversity index across productive rearrangements. This immuneACCESS table, as held by TCRdb, lists in-frame sequences with V and J called but not all clones. Of the missing ones, under half trace to an unresolved V gene in checked studies; the others have no known cause. V and J calls and clone size come straight from that table; D and trimming were deduced from the DNA. In this sample the table shows approximately 150,000 clones, under 95% of which occur a single time. Together, the top ten hold over 15% of the sample.

Broad study findings and their caveats: Clinical and demographic metadata were provided uncurated, with the amount varying by source and participant.

The sample consisted of peripheral blood. The receptor was isolated from a man in his 60s with active or convalescent COVID-19. The rearrangement combines TRBV7-9 with TRBJ2-7, with a weak D call of TRBD2 (6 bases match). In nucleotide form, the sequence is TGTGCCAGCAGCTTAGGGCGGGGAATTCTCTCCTACGAGCAGTACTTC. Its protein reads: CASSLGRGILSYEQYF.